The source of this TCR beta chain is a study of radiotherapy plus CTLA-4 blockade in lung cancer. The CDR3 loop spans 13 amino acids. The germline V gene has CDR1 MNHEY and CDR2 SVGAGI. V lost 4 bases, J lost 8 bases, and 6 bases stayed unmatched. Assay used: immunoSEQ multiplex PCR; TCRdb lists only in-frame clones, some missing. The table has approximately 89,000 clones, about four fifths seen once. Chemo-refractory metastatic non-small-cell lung cancer patients were treated with focal radiation plus CTLA-4 blockade with ipilimumab. The source of this sequence is a human donor with non-small cell lung cancer who had a partial response to radiotherapy plus ipilimumab. Some clones in this sample may be carry-over from other donors' samples. V gene TRBV6-5 combines with J gene TRBJ1-2, with TRBD1 matching 8 bases. The sample consisted of peripheral blood, taken from a patient treated with radiotherapy plus ipilimumab. The DNA for the CDR3 is TGTGCCAGCAGTTTTGGACAGGGCCCGGGCTACACCTTC. Encoded protein: CASSFGQGPGYTF.